One and the same sample provided the 5 T cell receptor beta chains below, sequenced in a study of T cells in Graves' hyperthyroidism and ophthalmopathy. The TCR beta CDR3 regions underwent amplification using RNA transcripts as the source. The study used the HTBI primer set for a first-round RT-PCR of the TCR CDR3. TCRdb used MiXCR to reprocess the multiplex PCR reads, holding one entry per CDR3 protein. This sample has 200,000 to 250,000 distinct CDR3 sequences; around 16% occur once, and the top ten carry roughly two fifths. Sequencing was done on a sample of blood. Receptors were obtained from a man aged 35 to 55 with Graves' hyperthyroidism.

This clonotype has more than one count but fewer than ten. The gene calls are TRBV20-1 and TRBJ1-2; D unclear. The V end was cut by 4 bases, the J end by 0 bases, with 6 bases between. CDR3 length equals 12 residues. Germline V gene data show CDR1 as DFQATT and CDR2 as SNEGSKA (reference sequence). This chain's CDR3 is CSAMTTNYGYTF. DNA for the CDR3: TGCAGTGCTATGACAACTAACTATGGCTACACCTTC.

This clonotype was picked up a small number of times. V and J are TRBV4-2 and TRBJ1-1; D gene uncertain. V was pared by 0 bases and J by 0 bases, with 11 bases between. This CDR3 has 16 residues. Germline CDR1 reads LGHNA; CDR2 reads YNFKEQ. The CDR3 region is CASSQDLGSLNTEAFF. DNA for the CDR3: TGTGCCAGCAGCCAAGATCTAGGTAGCTTGAACACTGAAGCTTTCTTT.

Ten or more counts support this clonotype. J is TRBJ2-5 and V is TRBV7-2, with 8 nucleotides matching TRBD1. Germline CDR1 and CDR2: SGHTA and FQGNSA. Trimming at V came to 0 bases and at J to 5 bases, leaving 8 bases not matched to a gene. The CDR3 covers 16 residues. Written as DNA, the CDR3 is TGTGCCAGCAGCTTAGCGAGGGCAGGGGGCTACGAGACCCAGTACTTC. Translated: CASSLARAGGYETQYF.

The V and J genes are TRBV2 and TRBJ1-3, with D possibly matching TRBD1 (5 bases). The germline V gene encodes CDR1 SNHLY and CDR2 FYNNEI. Between the trimmed V and J ends, which lost 7 bases and 3 bases, there was a span of 10 bases. This CDR3 is 13 amino acids long. The CDR3, as DNA: TGTGCCAGCACTTGGGGCGGTGGAAACACCATATATTTT. Residues: CASTWGGGNTIYF.

This clonotype was detected ten times or more. The chain links TRBV30 to TRBJ1-5; D remains ambiguous. Trimming took 5 bases from V and 5 from J, leaving 13 bases between them. This CDR3 has 13 residues. The germline V gene has CDR1 GTSNPN and CDR2 SVGIG (reference sequence). The CDR3 bases are TGTGCCTGGCGGACGGAAAGCGATCAGCCCCAGCATTTT. It codes for CAWRTESDQPQHF.